This T cell receptor beta chain was obtained from a study of shared clonotypes between healthy human individuals. General study points: Several donors had about 5% of their naive CD4 clonotypes in common. The four-donor shared clonotypes exceeded non-shared clonotypes in generation probability, with non-shared ones scoring lower.

Note on this clone: Its antigen is not identified.

Per the germline V gene, CDR1 is KGHSH and CDR2 is LQKENI. V lost 1 base, J lost 5 bases, and 8 bases lay in between. There are 13 residues in the CDR3. The study enrolled healthy HIV-negative adults without recent acute infections or vaccinations as donors. Both subsets, CD45RA+ naive and CD45RA-negative memory, were split from the CD4+ cells. Measured with immunoSEQ multiplex PCR; TCRdb has only the in-frame clones, and not every one. The table has approximately 530,000 clones, 90% to 97% seen once. The chain has TRBV18 and TRBJ2-5; D not resolved. This sequence originates from a woman aged 25 to 39 in good health. Sequencing was done on a sample of naive CD4+ T cells sorted from blood. Described subset: CD45RA+ positively selected. The DNA for the CDR3 is TGTGCCAGCTCACCACGGAGTATGGAGACCCAGTACTTC. Amino acid sequence: CASSPRSMETQYF.